This T cell receptor (beta chain) is drawn from a study of control samples from healthy donors and cancer patients. Data came from immunoSEQ multiplex PCR; TCRdb stores just in-frame clones and leaves some out. The sample shows 100,000 to 150,000 clones, around nine tenths of them seen only once. V was shortened by 1 base and J by 6 bases, with 10 bases between the two germline ends. The V gene's germline CDR1 is GTSNPN and CDR2 SVGIG (reference sequence). The CDR3 loop spans 13 amino acids. This clone was found once. The genes are TRBV30 and TRBJ1-5, with D possibly TRBD1 on 5 matching bases. Sequenced: blood. This clonotype originated in a man between 18 and 29 years old in good health. This CDR3 reads CAWSEQEGQPQHF. As DNA, the CDR3 is TGTGCCTGGAGTGAACAGGAGGGTCAGCCCCAGCATTTT.